These 20 T cell receptor beta chains were all obtained from the same sample, sequenced in a study of control samples from healthy donors and cancer patients. Assay: immunoSEQ multiplex PCR; the TCRdb copy retains only in-frame clones and omits some. Among 70,000 to 95,000 clones listed, 70% to 90% were seen once. The sequencing input was blood. These TCRs come from a man aged 45-60 years in good health.

The V and J genes are TRBV7-2 and TRBJ1-1, with D possibly TRBD1 on 5 matching bases. Per germline, CDR1 SGHTA and CDR2 FQGNSA. V was trimmed by 1 base and J by 4 bases, leaving 10 bases between them. This CDR3 comprises 14 residues. The CDR3 sequence is CASSLGGRVTEAFF. The DNA for the CDR3 is TGTGCCAGCAGCTTAGGGGGCAGGGTCACTGAAGCTTTCTTT.

The genes are TRBV6-4 and TRBJ2-3; 8 bases agree with TRBD2. The CDR3 length is 16 residues. V was clipped by 0 bases and J by 1 base; unmatched bases: 3. Germline-derived CDR1 and CDR2 are MRHNA and SNTAGT. CDR3 protein: CASSDSAAGGTDTQYF. The CDR3 DNA reads as TGTGCCAGCAGTGACTCAGCAGCGGGGGGCACAGATACGCAGTATTTT.

This clone was recorded a few times. This rearrangement joins TRBV7-2 to TRBJ2-1; tentatively, D is TRBD2 (6 bases). V was clipped by 0 bases and J by 0 bases, with 6 bases between them. This CDR3 contains 15 residues. Germline V gives CDR1 SGHTA, CDR2 FQGNSA. CDR3 region: CASSLAGSSYNEQFF. The DNA of the CDR3 is TGTGCCAGCAGCTTAGCCGGGAGCTCCTACAATGAGCAGTTCTTC.

The J gene is TRBJ2-7, the V gene TRBV7-9; D is possibly TRBD1 or TRBD2 (5 bases each). The CDR3 sequence is 12 residues long. Between the trimmed V and J ends, which lost 5 bases and 6 bases, there was a span of 11 bases. CDR1 SEHNR and CDR2 FQNEAQ come from the germline V gene (reference sequence). For the CDR3, the DNA is TGTGCCAGCAGCCCACTTGGGACCGAGCAGTACTTC. Its translation is CASSPLGTEQYF.

This clone ranks as medium-sized (0.01 to 0.1%). This chain links TRBV3-1 (or the pseudogene TRBV3-2) with TRBJ1-2; D is possibly TRBD1 (6 bases). The germline CDR1 and CDR2 sequences are LGHDT and YNNKEL (reference sequence). Trimming took off 3 bases at V and 8 bases at J, with 13 bases between the two ends. The CDR3 is 13 residues long. The DNA of the CDR3 is TGTGCCAGCAGCCAGGGGGCGACTGGGGGCTACACCTTC. Translated, it gives CASSQGATGGYTF.

The chain is built from TRBV2 and TRBJ2-5; no reliable D call. CDR1 is SNHLY, CDR2 FYNNEI, per germline. Trimming shortened V by 1 base and J by 7 bases, and 16 bases separated the two germline ends. There are 15 residues in the CDR3. In DNA, the CDR3 is TGTGCCAGCAGTGAAGGGTCTACCCGTAAGGGGACCCAGTACTTC. This encodes CASSEGSTRKGTQYF.

This clone was detected once. V is TRBV5-4 and J is TRBJ2-1, with 9 nucleotides matching TRBD1. Germline-derived CDR1 and CDR2 are SGHNT and YYREEE (reference sequence). The CDR3 is made up of 15 amino acids. With V trimmed by 3 bases and J by 6 bases, 7 bases remained unmatched. The CDR3 DNA sequence: TGTGCCAGCAGCTCCCGGGACAGGGTACTCAATGAGCAGTTCTTC. This sequence encodes CASSSRDRVLNEQFF.

The sample holds one count of this clone. This chain uses TRBV6-1 with TRBJ2-2; TRBD2 matches 12 bases. After removal of 8 bases from V and 3 bases from J, the junction contained 10 bases not matched to a gene. This CDR3 region has 17 residues. The germline V gene encodes CDR1 MNHNS and CDR2 SASEGT. The CDR3: CASGEGLAGRDTGELFF. CDR3 nucleotide sequence: TGTGCCAGCGGGGAAGGACTAGCGGGAAGGGACACCGGGGAGCTGTTTTTT.

The chain couples TRBV7-2 to TRBJ2-7; D is possibly TRBD2 (6 bases). CDR3 length equals 13 residues. Trimming cost V 3 bases and J 2 bases, with 8 bases left between them. Germline lookup yields CDR1 SGHTA and CDR2 FQGNSA. The CDR3 here is CASSFGGTYEQYF. The CDR3 DNA is TGTGCCAGCAGCTTTGGGGGGACCTACGAGCAGTACTTC.

This chain joins TRBV30 and TRBJ2-3, with a tentative D call TRBD2 (5 bases). Trimming stripped 1 base from V and 0 bases from J, with 14 bases between. Germline assignment: CDR1 GTSNPN and CDR2 SVGIG (reference sequence). The CDR3 sequence is 16 residues long. The CDR3 region has the DNA TGTGCCTGGAGTGCCGGACTCGCGTCTAGCACAGATACGCAGTATTTT. Translated, it gives CAWSAGLASSTDTQYF. Full variable domain (outside the CDR3, taken from reference TRBV30 and TRBJ2-3): SQTIHQWPATLVQPVGSPLSLECTVEGTSNPNLYWYRQAAGRGLQLLFYSVGIGQISSEVPQNLSASRPQDRQFILSSKKLLLSDSGFYLCAWSAGLASSTDTQYFGPGTRLTVL.

The chain has TRBV6-6 and TRBJ2-7; TRBD2 matches 13 bases. The CDR3 covers 14 residues. The ends lost 5 bases at V and 6 bases at J; junction bases unmatched: 4. CDR1 MNHNY and CDR2 SVGAGI come from the germline V gene (reference sequence). Here the CDR3 DNA reads TGTGCCAGCAGTGGACTAGCGGGAGTGGTCGAGCAGTACTTC. Amino acid sequence: CASSGLAGVVEQYF.

The CDR3 here is CASSERQVTGANTEAFF. CDR3 DNA sequence: TGTGCCAGCTCCGAGAGACAGGTCACGGGGGCGAACACTGAAGCTTTCTTT. The chain carries TRBV18 and TRBJ1-1, with a possible D match to TRBD1 (6 bases). From germline, CDR1 is KGHSH and CDR2 LQKENI. This CDR3 has 17 amino acids. V shed 6 bases and J shed 1 base, with 21 bases lying between them.

This chain uses TRBV7-6 with TRBJ2-7; 11 nucleotides match TRBD2. This CDR3 region has 17 residues. Trimming removed 5 bases from V and 3 bases from J; junction bases left unmatched: 12. In germline, CDR1 is SGHVS, CDR2 FNYEAQ. CDR3: CASSPSLATSGVYEQYV. The CDR3 DNA reads as TGTGCCAGCAGCCCCTCCTTAGCGACTAGCGGGGTCTACGAGCAGTACGTC.

The chain joins TRBV12-3 or TRBV12-4 to TRBJ1-1; D remains ambiguous. V was clipped by 6 bases and J by 1 base, with 9 bases between them. The CDR3 is 13 residues long. The CDR3 nucleotides are TGTGCCAGCAGCCGCAACAGGAACACTGAAGCTTTCTTT. Its protein product is CASSRNRNTEAFF.

This clone was recorded a few times. J is TRBJ1-1 and V is TRBV29-1; D not certain. The CDR3 runs 10 residues. The V gene lost 1 base and the J gene lost 8 bases, with 5 bases spanning the gap. Germline CDR1 reads SQVTM; CDR2 reads ANQGSEA. The CDR3 DNA follows: TGCAGCGTTGAAGGCAGCGAAGCTTTCTTT. Its protein is CSVEGSEAFF.

J is TRBJ2-5 and V is TRBV9, with a possible D match to TRBD2 (6 bases). Germline assignment: CDR1 SGDLS and CDR2 YYNGEE. Trimming cost V 4 bases and J 5 bases, with 12 bases left between them. This CDR3 is built from 13 residues. CDR3 DNA sequence: TGTGCCAGCAGCCCACCCGCGGGGGAGACCCAGTACTTC. Amino acids: CASSPPAGETQYF.

The J gene is TRBJ2-3, the V gene TRBV4-3; tentative D call: TRBD1 (6 bases). CDR3 size: 15 residues. Germline values: CDR1 LGHNA, CDR2 YSLEER. Trimming removed 0 bases from V and 0 bases from J, with 7 bases in between. CDR3 sequence reads: CASSQETGSTDTQYF. The CDR3 nucleotides are TGCGCCAGCAGCCAAGAGACAGGTAGCACAGATACGCAGTATTTT.

The chain employs TRBV11-2 and TRBJ1-1; 10 bases agree with TRBD1. Germline V gene lookup returns CDR1 SGHAT and CDR2 FQNNGV. The CDR3 has 15 amino acids. The V segment lost 4 bases and the J segment 0 bases; nucleotides outside the gene matches: 2. CDR3 nucleotide sequence: TGTGCCAGCAGCTACGGGACAGGGGTGAACACTGAAGCTTTCTTT. It codes for CASSYGTGVNTEAFF. Together with reference TRBV11-2 and TRBJ1-1, the CDR3 gives the full variable domain: EAGVAQSPRYKIIEKRQSVAFWCNPISGHATLYWYQQILGQGPKLLIQFQNNGVVDDSQLPKDRFSAERLKGVDSTLKIQPAKLEDSAVYLCASSYGTGVNTEAFFGQGTRLTVV.

This chain links TRBV28 with TRBJ2-5; TRBD2 agrees at 8 bases. Germline CDR1 reads MDHEN; CDR2 reads SYDVKM. The CDR3 contains 14 residues. J was trimmed by 5 bases and V by 2 bases; bases with no gene match: 4. The CDR3 coding sequence is TGTGCCAGCAGTTTAAGCGGGAGAGGGGAGACCCAGTACTTC. Translation: CASSLSGRGETQYF. Filled out from reference TRBV28 and TRBJ2-5, the complete variable domain reads DVKVTQSSRYLVKRTGEKVFLECVQDMDHENMFWYRQDPGLGLRLIYFSYDVKMKEKGDIPEGYSVSREKKERFSLILESASTNQTSMYLCASSLSGRGETQYFGPGTRLLVL.

The chain recombines TRBV7-3 with TRBJ2-7; D assignment may be TRBD1 or TRBD2 (5 bases each). The CDR3 runs to 14 residues. Trimming took off 0 bases at V and 6 bases at J, with 12 bases between the two ends. Germline V lookup: CDR1 SGHTA, CDR2 FQGTGA. The CDR3 nucleotides read TGTGCCAGCAGCTTAACTGGGACCTCCCCCGAGCAGTACTTC. This translates into CASSLTGTSPEQYF.